This entry lists 30 T cell receptor beta chains sequenced from one sample in a study of blood T cell repertoires in COVID-19. TCRdb keeps only in-frame clones here, not all; method: immunoSEQ multiplex PCR. The repertoire includes under 150,000 clones, around 88% of them detected once, and 25% to 30% sits in the top ten. The sample comprised peripheral blood. All receptors derive from a human donor in a cohort sampled during active COVID-19.

V usage is TRBV7-9 and J usage is TRBJ1-2, with 7 positions matching TRBD1. CDR1 and CDR2 from the germline V gene are SEHNR and FQNEAQ (reference sequence). The CDR3 contains 12 residues. Losses at the gene ends were 1 base for V and 9 bases for J; bases not matched to a gene: 2. In DNA, the CDR3 is TGTGCCAGCAGCTTAGGGGACAGACGCTACACCTTC. Protein sequence: CASSLGDRRYTF.

The chain links TRBV18 to TRBJ2-6; the match to TRBD1 covers 7 bases. This CDR3 contains 15 residues. In germline, CDR1 is KGHSH, CDR2 LQKENI. The J segment lost 4 bases and the V segment lost 4 bases, leaving 4 bases of the junction unmatched. The CDR3 DNA reads TGTGCCAGCTCACAGACAGGGACCGGGGCCAACGTCCTGACTTTC. Translated: CASSQTGTGANVLTF.

The chain recombines TRBV5-1 with TRBJ2-7, with 11 bases fitting TRBD2. CDR1 is SGHRS and CDR2 is YFSETQ in the germline V gene. Germline trimming cut 6 bases from V and 3 bases from J; bases unmatched to any gene: 8. This CDR3 has 15 amino acids. The CDR3 sequence: CASTLLAGGNYEQYF. In DNA form, the CDR3 reads TGCGCCAGCACCCTCCTAGCGGGGGGAAACTACGAGCAGTACTTC.

The genes are TRBV5-6 and TRBJ1-1, with D unresolved. Per germline, CDR1 SGHDT and CDR2 YYEEEE. Trimming removed 6 bases at V and 0 bases at J, with 9 bases between. There are 13 residues in the CDR3. In DNA, the CDR3 is TGTGCCAGCACCGTGGGAGTGAACACTGAAGCTTTCTTT. This sequence encodes CASTVGVNTEAFF.

The chain employs TRBV7-9 and TRBJ1-3; no firm D call. Germline loops: CDR1 SEHNR, CDR2 FQNEAQ (reference sequence). The CDR3 covers 15 residues. V lost 1 base and J 0 bases, leaving 7 bases between the germline ends. The CDR3 DNA follows: TGTGCCAGCAGCTTAGGTCCCCTCTCTGGAAACACCATATATTTT. It is translated as CASSLGPLSGNTIYF. Full variable domain (missing parts from reference TRBV7-9 and TRBJ1-3): DTGVSQNPRHKITKRGQNVTFRCDPISEHNRLYWYRQTLGQGPEFLTYFQNEAQLEKSRLLSDRFSAERPKGSFSTLEIQRTEQGDSAMYLCASSLGPLSGNTIYFGEGSWLTVV.

For the CDR3, the DNA is TGTGCCATCAGTGACGGGACAGGGAGGGAGACCCAGTACTTC. Its protein product is CAISDGTGRETQYF. The gene calls are TRBV10-3 and TRBJ2-5, with 9 bases fitting TRBD1. This CDR3 contains 14 residues. In germline, CDR1 is ENHRY, CDR2 SYGVKD. V was clipped by 3 bases and J by 5 bases; unmatched bases: 4.

This clone was seen only once. The rearrangement uses TRBV14 and TRBJ1-3; TRBD1 aligns across 8 bases. V lost 6 bases, J lost 5 bases, and 9 bases stayed unmatched. The germline gives CDR1 SGHDN, CDR2 FVKESK. This CDR3 is built from 15 residues. CDR3 loop: CASSLQGASRNTIYF. CDR3 coding DNA: TGTGCCAGCAGTCTTCAGGGGGCAAGTAGAAACACCATATATTTT.

The chain employs TRBV19 and TRBJ2-7, with D hard to call. This CDR3 is built from 15 residues. The germline gives CDR1 LNHDA, CDR2 SQIVND (reference sequence). V was cut by 2 bases and J by 2 bases, with 13 bases left in between. This CDR3 reads CASSIRGFTPYEQYF. The CDR3 region has the DNA TGTGCCAGTAGTATACGAGGTTTCACCCCCTACGAGCAGTACTTC.

This chain joins TRBV29-1 and TRBJ2-1; perhaps TRBD2 as D (6 bases). Looked up from germline, CDR1 is SQVTM and CDR2 is ANQGSEA. Deletions cut 0 bases from V and 4 bases from J, with 10 bases between. This CDR3 comprises 14 residues. CDR3 sequence (DNA): TGCAGCGTTGAAGATTTCGCGGGGTACAATGAGCAGTTCTTC. Protein sequence: CSVEDFAGYNEQFF.

The gene calls are TRBV7-3 and TRBJ2-3, with D possibly matching TRBD1 (6 bases). The CDR3 sequence is 16 residues long. Germline lookup yields CDR1 SGHTA and CDR2 FQGTGA. Between the trimmed V and J ends, which lost 0 bases and 0 bases, there was a span of 10 bases. In nucleotides, the CDR3 is TGTGCCAGCAGCTTAACCGGGACACTAAGCACAGATACGCAGTATTTT. Amino acid sequence: CASSLTGTLSTDTQYF.

The chain employs TRBV4-1 and TRBJ1-5; 7 nucleotides agree with TRBD1. V shed 4 bases and J 2 bases; nucleotides not matched to a gene: 8. The germline gives CDR1 MGHRA, CDR2 YSYEKL. The CDR3 has 16 amino acids. CDR3 loop: CASSPIITGGNQPQHF. CDR3 sequence (DNA): TGCGCCAGCAGCCCTATTATTACAGGGGGCAATCAGCCCCAGCATTTT.

A single count supports this clone. The chain employs TRBV30 and TRBJ1-4; possibly TRBD1 for D (5 bases). The CDR3 sequence is 14 residues long. Germline V gene lookup returns CDR1 GTSNPN and CDR2 SVGIG (reference sequence). V was clipped by 3 bases and J by 7 bases, with 15 bases between them. Here the CDR3 DNA reads TGTGCCTGGAGCGCCACAGGTATGGCTGAAAAACTGTTTTTT. Residues: CAWSATGMAEKLFF.

This clone was seen a single time. The chain recombines TRBV6-5 with TRBJ1-2, with a tentative D call TRBD1 (6 bases). Germline loops: CDR1 MNHEY, CDR2 SVGAGI. Trimming shortened V by 2 bases and J by 6 bases, and 13 bases separated the two germline ends. This CDR3 contains 14 residues. This CDR3 reads CASSYGFEGDGYTF. As DNA, the CDR3 is TGTGCCAGCAGTTACGGTTTCGAGGGGGATGGCTACACCTTC.

CDR3: CASSSKLNTEAFF. DNA for the CDR3: TGTGCCAGCAGTTCTAAACTGAACACTGAAGCTTTCTTT. The chain joins TRBV7-9 to TRBJ1-1; D uncertain. Trimming left V 6 bases short and J 0 bases short, with 8 bases between. The CDR3 contains 13 residues. The germline V gene has CDR1 SEHNR and CDR2 FQNEAQ (reference sequence).

The chain employs TRBV9 and TRBJ2-3; possible D gene TRBD2, 6 bases. The V and J ends lost 3 bases and 5 bases respectively, with 16 bases between them. There are 15 residues in the CDR3. Germline V lookup: CDR1 SGDLS, CDR2 YYNGEE. The CDR3 coding sequence is TGTGCCAGCAGCGACCAGGCGGGGCTGGGAGATACGCAGTATTTT. This gives the protein CASSDQAGLGDTQYF.

V gene TRBV7-9 combines with J gene TRBJ1-2; D is unresolved. The V and J ends lost 0 bases and 4 bases respectively, with 6 bases between them. Germline V gene sequence: CDR1 SEHNR, CDR2 FQNEAQ (reference sequence). The CDR3 is 13 residues long. This CDR3 reads CASSLAALYGYTF. CDR3 sequence (DNA): TGTGCCAGCAGCTTAGCGGCCCTCTATGGCTACACCTTC.

The rearrangement uses TRBV2 and TRBJ1-5; D gene unclear. The CDR3 consists of 16 residues. Germline V gene lookup returns CDR1 SNHLY and CDR2 FYNNEI. Trimming took off 0 bases at V and 1 base at J, with 10 bases between the two ends. CDR3 protein: CASSEALLESNQPQHF. Written as DNA, the CDR3 is TGTGCCAGCAGTGAAGCGCTTCTCGAGAGCAATCAGCCCCAGCATTTT.

The genes are TRBV2 and TRBJ1-2; TRBD1 matches 11 bases. The CDR3 extends over 14 amino acids. The junction had 5 bases not matched to a gene; V was cut back by 4 bases and J by 7 bases. From germline, CDR1 is SNHLY and CDR2 FYNNEI. The CDR3 DNA follows: TGTGCCAGCAGTGGGGGACAGGGGGTCAGTGGCTACACCTTC. Translating gives CASSGGQGVSGYTF.

This clone turned up a few times. The V call is TRBV27, the J call TRBJ2-7; 9 bases fit TRBD2. Losses at the gene ends were 6 bases for V and 0 bases for J; bases not matched to a gene: 6. Looked up from germline, CDR1 is MNHEY and CDR2 is SMNVEV (reference sequence). CDR3 length equals 15 residues. In nucleotides, the CDR3 is TGTGCCAGCAGATCGACTAGCGGCTTCTCCTACGAGCAGTACTTC. Translating it yields CASRSTSGFSYEQYF.

The rearrangement joins TRBV5-4 to TRBJ1-3; D ambiguous. From germline, CDR1 is SGHNT and CDR2 YYREEE (reference sequence). This CDR3 is built from 15 residues. With 0 bases removed from V and 4 bases from J, the gap between germline ends came to 11 bases. CDR3: CASSLDSQLGNTIYF. The CDR3 bases are TGTGCCAGCAGCTTGGACAGCCAGCTGGGAAACACCATATATTTT.

This clone was found once. V and J are TRBV5-1 and TRBJ2-5; D not resolved. Germline CDR1 and CDR2: SGHRS and YFSETQ. The ends were cut back, 1 base at V and 7 bases at J, with 17 bases in the middle. The CDR3 sequence is 15 residues long. This CDR3 reads CASSLNSGPSGTQYF. In DNA form, the CDR3 reads TGCGCCAGCAGCTTGAATTCTGGCCCAAGTGGGACCCAGTACTTC.

The chain recombines TRBV9 with TRBJ2-3; 14 nucleotides line up with TRBD2. Germline-derived CDR1 and CDR2 are SGDLS and YYNGEE. The V segment lost 3 bases and the J segment 3 bases; nucleotides outside the gene matches: 9. The CDR3 totals 18 residues. Here the CDR3 reads CASSGGTSGGPLTDTQYF. For the CDR3, the DNA is TGTGCCAGCAGCGGAGGGACTAGCGGGGGCCCCCTGACAGATACGCAGTATTTT.

The chain joins TRBV7-6 to TRBJ2-3; 8 nucleotides agree with TRBD1. From germline, CDR1 is SGHVS and CDR2 FNYEAQ. The CDR3 sequence is 14 residues long. Trimming removed 5 bases from V and 3 bases from J; junction bases left unmatched: 4. The DNA of the CDR3 is TGTGCCAGCAGCACCGGGACAGGTACAGATACGCAGTATTTT. It yields the protein CASSTGTGTDTQYF.

The chain combines TRBV6-2 or TRBV6-3 with TRBJ1-5, with 11 nucleotides matching TRBD1. V was pared by 2 bases and J by 3 bases, with 3 bases of the junction left unmatched. The CDR3 extends over 16 amino acids. The germline V gene encodes CDR1 MNHEY and CDR2 SVGEGT. CDR3 protein: CASSYPDRGLNQPQHF. In DNA, the CDR3 is TGTGCCAGCAGTTACCCGGACAGGGGGCTCAATCAGCCCCAGCATTTT.

In its sample, this clone was seen once. The V call is TRBV5-4, the J call TRBJ1-1, with D perhaps TRBD1 (6 bases). The CDR3 sequence is 14 residues long. The germline CDR1 and CDR2 sequences are SGHNT and YYREEE (reference sequence). Deletions cut 6 bases from V and 0 bases from J, with 12 bases between. CDR3 in amino acids: CASNLQGVNTEAFF. CDR3 DNA sequence: TGTGCCAGCAACTTACAGGGAGTGAACACTGAAGCTTTCTTT. Complete variable domain (other parts from reference TRBV5-4 and TRBJ1-1): ETGVTQSPTHLIKTRGQQVTLRCSSQSGHNTVSWYQQALGQGPQFIFQYYREEENGRGNFPPRFSGLQFPNYSSELNVNALELDDSALYLCASNLQGVNTEAFFGQGTRLTVV.

CDR3 DNA: TGTGCCAGCAGCTTCGGACAGGGCTACGAGCAGTACTTC. This encodes CASSFGQGYEQYF. The rearrangement links TRBV7-9 to TRBJ2-7; 8 bases agree with TRBD1. The CDR3 is 13 amino acids. The germline V gene encodes CDR1 SEHNR and CDR2 FQNEAQ (reference sequence). The ends lost 3 bases at V and 3 bases at J; junction bases unmatched: 1.

The chain is built from TRBV7-3 and TRBJ2-1, with TRBD2 matching 9 bases. The V gene's germline CDR1 is SGHTA and CDR2 FQGTGA. This CDR3 comprises 15 residues. Trimming removed 6 bases from V and 3 bases from J; junction bases left unmatched: 6. CDR3 region: CASSVSGGFYNEQFF. CDR3 bases: TGTGCCAGCAGTGTAAGCGGGGGGTTCTACAATGAGCAGTTCTTC.

This chain links TRBV7-9 with TRBJ2-2; the match to TRBD2 covers 15 bases. The trim removed 8 bases at V and 3 bases at J, leaving 7 bases unmatched. The CDR3 sequence is 17 residues long. The germline gives CDR1 SEHNR, CDR2 FQNEAQ (reference sequence). CDR3 nucleotide sequence: TGTGCCAGCTCCGGACTAGCGGGGGGGCCGGACACCGGGGAGCTGTTTTTT. It is translated as CASSGLAGGPDTGELFF.

The genes are TRBV6-5 and TRBJ1-2; no clear D. CDR1 and CDR2 (germline): MNHEY, SVGAGI. This CDR3 is 12 amino acids long. The V and J ends lost 8 bases and 1 base respectively, with 8 bases between them. CDR3 loop: CASQTLNYGYTF. The CDR3 DNA reads as TGTGCCAGCCAGACACTTAACTATGGCTACACCTTC.

This rearrangement joins TRBV5-1 to TRBJ2-2; D not certain. Trimming cost V 1 base and J 5 bases, with 9 bases left between them. Per germline, CDR1 SGHRS and CDR2 YFSETQ. The CDR3 extends over 14 amino acids. For the CDR3, the DNA is TGCGCCAGCAGCTTGACTGCGGTTACCGGGGAGCTGTTTTTT. Translation gives CASSLTAVTGELFF.